The T cell receptor beta chain under discussion was sequenced for a study of cytomegalovirus exposure and HLA in healthy donors. Background on the study: From HLA-typed donors, an early data release held roughly 89 million unique TCRs.

Both 60 Vbeta primers and 13 Jbeta primers went into the PCR. Here immunoSEQ multiplex PCR was the method, and the copy in TCRdb shows in-frame clones only, minus some. The clone table shows 150,000 to 200,000 clones, with the ten largest holding roughly 1.9%. The length of the CDR3 is 12 residues. Germline CDR1 and CDR2: WSHSY and SAAADI. Trimming took 4 bases from V and 3 from J, leaving 6 bases between them. The chain is built from TRBV10-2 and TRBJ1-1, with D hard to call. The clonotype was recovered from a man under 40 in good health and CMV-seronegative. Sequenced input: PBMCs. The CDR3 reads CASSGTDTEAFF. CDR3 nucleotide sequence: TGCGCCAGCAGTGGCACTGACACTGAAGCTTTCTTT.